The present entry profiles one T cell receptor beta chain with its context. The table lists this clonotype with a count of one. The antigen it recognizes is unknown. The record has no base qualities; no much larger clone is one base away. The roughly 38 donors, aged about 6 to 95 years, were systemically healthy Caucasian individuals from Russia. Each donor gave about 11 milliliters of peripheral blood, drawn into EDTA-treated Vacutainer tubes. Ficoll-Paque density-gradient centrifugation was used to isolate PBMCs, with at least 6 million obtained per sample. Trizol reagent was used to extract total RNA from the PBMCs, yielding at least 5.5 micrograms per sample. For every donor, an aliquot of PBMCs went through flow cytometry to measure the percentages of naive CD45RAhigh/CD27high T cells. The data belong to a study of blood T cells in healthy people across ages (dated by TCRdb to between 2014 and 2017). Looking at the study overall: In model experiments, template switching captured roughly one uniquely barcoded TCR beta cDNA molecule for every two T cells. For two donors (one aged 18 to 30 and one aged 80 or older), the study analyzed two additional independent replicas of 1 million unique cDNA reads from the same blood draw. Age-related changes in TCR beta repertoire diversity were measured in the study by deep sequencing normalized with unique cDNA molecular identifiers. Donors of different ages were randomly distributed across sequencing lanes to avoid experimental bias. Four age groups were formed from the donors: young (average approximately 17 years), middle-aged (around 37), aged (about 62) and long-lived (roughly 88).

Libraries came from 5' RACE. The instrument given in TCRdb is Illumina HiSeq 2500. A second 7 to 11 cycle PCR used a sample-barcoded 5' primer and a J-beta primer mix. A template-switch 5' adaptor carrying 12 random nucleotides introduced a unique molecular identifier onto each TCR beta cDNA molecule. At least 2.5 million CDR3-containing paired-end reads were obtained from each sample. All of the RNA was converted into first-strand cDNA using the Mint cDNA synthesis kit, with a TRBC-specific oligonucleotide serving as the primer. All cDNA was treated with uracil-DNA glycosylase and then went through a first 18-cycle PCR with the universal primers M1SS and BC2_uni_R. The original methods were these. For normalization, 1 million high-quality reads were randomly selected from each sample, with every read carrying a distinct molecular identifier. Instead of being binned into consensus sequences, reads that shared molecular identifiers were thrown out. MiTCR, with a Q25 quality threshold and the strictest error-elimination algorithm, was used for CDR3 identification, clonotype clustering and error correction. A nonparametric unseen species model with Euler transformation was used to estimate a lower bound on total TCR beta diversity. The raw public reads went through TCRdb reprocessing: fastp at Q25, MiXCR clone calling, in-frame beta chains kept. CDR3 protein duplicates are merged, each entry listing the most common genes and DNA. These V and J calls originate from TCRdb's pipeline instead of the authors' own analysis. The sample table records 1.5 million to 2 million distinct CDR3 sequences; around 50% of these occur just once. Of the sample, over 2% falls within the top ten clones.

CDR1 and CDR2 were assigned from the germline V gene as SGHTA and FQGNSA. Its CDR3 holds 14 amino acids, cysteine through phenylalanine. Only the CDR3 region is kept as DNA, spanning 42 bases read in frame from base 1. Compared with germline, V lacks 5 bases and J lacks 6 bases; bases without a gene match: 7. Beyond this particular receptor, the publication reports: Since profiling was done on bulk unsorted PBMCs, naive and antigen-experienced compartments could not be conclusively compared. Compared with the aged group, more naive CD4+ T cells, fewer expanded clones and increased TCR diversity were shown by the long-lived group, suggesting age selection. Estimates of total diversity from one million sequenced T cells were regarded as lower bounds and underestimates. The percentage of naive T cells measured by flow cytometry correlated strongly with observed TCR beta diversity. As age increased, observed TCR beta diversity per million T cells dropped in a roughly linear way, and a significant reduction was already evident by age about 40. Because donor CMV infection status was unknown, age-related changes in expanded clonotypes were potentially confounded.

The clonotype comes from a woman in her forties in good health. Sample: blood. The V and J segments used are TRBV7-2 and TRBJ1-1, and 9 bases in between align with TRBD1. The nucleotide sequence is given as TGTGCCAGCAGCCTACAGGGGGCGCAGGCTGAAGCTTTCTTT. Translated, it gives CASSLQGAQAEAFF.